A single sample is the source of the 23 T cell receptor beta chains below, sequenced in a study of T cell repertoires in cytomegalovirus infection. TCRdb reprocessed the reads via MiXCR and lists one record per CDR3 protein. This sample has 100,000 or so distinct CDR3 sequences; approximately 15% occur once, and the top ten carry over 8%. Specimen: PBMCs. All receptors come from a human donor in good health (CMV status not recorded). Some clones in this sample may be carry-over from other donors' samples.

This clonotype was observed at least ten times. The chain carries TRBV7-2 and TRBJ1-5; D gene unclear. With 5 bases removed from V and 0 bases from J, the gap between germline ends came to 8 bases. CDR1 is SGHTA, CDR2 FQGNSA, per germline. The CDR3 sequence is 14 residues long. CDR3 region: CASSDFYSNQPQHF. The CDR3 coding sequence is TGTGCCAGCAGCGATTTTTATAGCAATCAGCCCCAGCATTTT.

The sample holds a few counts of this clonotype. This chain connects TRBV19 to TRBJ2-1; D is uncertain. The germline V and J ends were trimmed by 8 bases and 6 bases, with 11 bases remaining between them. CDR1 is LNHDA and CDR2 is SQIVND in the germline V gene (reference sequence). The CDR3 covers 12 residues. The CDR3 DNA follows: TGTGCCAGTTCACACCGGTCCAATGAGCAGTTCTTC. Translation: CASSHRSNEQFF.

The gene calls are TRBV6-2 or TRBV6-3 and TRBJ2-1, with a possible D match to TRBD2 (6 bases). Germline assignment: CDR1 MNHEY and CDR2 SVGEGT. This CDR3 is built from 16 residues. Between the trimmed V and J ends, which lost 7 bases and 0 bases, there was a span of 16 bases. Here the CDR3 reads CASKTATRSSYNEQFF. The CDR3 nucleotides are TGTGCCAGCAAAACAGCGACTAGGAGCTCCTACAATGAGCAGTTCTTC.

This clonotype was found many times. In DNA form, the CDR3 reads TGTGCCAGCAGCCAATTCCCGAACACTGAAGCTTTCTTT. This codes for CASSQFPNTEAFF. This chain links TRBV14 with TRBJ1-1; D gene uncertain. The V and J ends lost 2 bases and 1 base respectively, with 5 bases between them. Germline CDR1 SGHDN, CDR2 FVKESK. The CDR3 spans 13 residues.

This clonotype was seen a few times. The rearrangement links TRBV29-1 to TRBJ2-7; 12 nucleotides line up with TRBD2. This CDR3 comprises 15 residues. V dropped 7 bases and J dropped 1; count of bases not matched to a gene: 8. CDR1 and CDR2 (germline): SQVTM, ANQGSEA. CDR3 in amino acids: CSGTTSGGRSYEQYF. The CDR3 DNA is TGCAGCGGCACGACTAGCGGGGGCCGTTCCTACGAGCAGTACTTC.

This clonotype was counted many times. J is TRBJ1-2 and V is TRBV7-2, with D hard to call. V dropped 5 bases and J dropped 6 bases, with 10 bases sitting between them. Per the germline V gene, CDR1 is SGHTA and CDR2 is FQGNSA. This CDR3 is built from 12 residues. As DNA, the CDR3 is TGTGCCAGCAGCCGAATTGCGAATGGCTACACCTTC. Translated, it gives CASSRIANGYTF.

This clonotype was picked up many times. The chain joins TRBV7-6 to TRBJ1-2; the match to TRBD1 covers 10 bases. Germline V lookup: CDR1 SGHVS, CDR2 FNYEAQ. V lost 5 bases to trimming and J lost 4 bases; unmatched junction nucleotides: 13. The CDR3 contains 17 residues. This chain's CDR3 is CASSPRTGGLTSYGYTF. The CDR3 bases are TGTGCCAGCAGCCCGAGGACAGGGGGACTAACTTCCTATGGCTACACCTTC.

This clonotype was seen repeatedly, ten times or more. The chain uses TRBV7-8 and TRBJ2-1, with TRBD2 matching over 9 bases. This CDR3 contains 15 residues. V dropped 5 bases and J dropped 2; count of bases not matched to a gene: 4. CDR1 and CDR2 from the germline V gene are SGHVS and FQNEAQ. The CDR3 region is CASSESGGTYNEQFF. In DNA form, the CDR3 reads TGTGCCAGCAGCGAAAGCGGGGGGACCTACAATGAGCAGTTCTTC.

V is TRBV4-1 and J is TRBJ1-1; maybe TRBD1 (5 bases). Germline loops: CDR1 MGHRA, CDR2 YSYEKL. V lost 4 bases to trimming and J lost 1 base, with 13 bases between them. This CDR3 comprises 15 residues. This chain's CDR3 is CASSRGGWGNTEAFF. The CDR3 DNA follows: TGCGCCAGCAGCCGCGGGGGGTGGGGGAACACTGAAGCTTTCTTT.

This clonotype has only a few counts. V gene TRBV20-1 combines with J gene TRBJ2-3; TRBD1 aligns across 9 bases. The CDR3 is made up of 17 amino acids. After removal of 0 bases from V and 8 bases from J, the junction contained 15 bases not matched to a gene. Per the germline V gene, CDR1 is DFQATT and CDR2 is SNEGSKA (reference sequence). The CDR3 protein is CSARDLFDRGKSGTQYF. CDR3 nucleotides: TGCAGTGCTAGAGATCTATTTGACAGGGGGAAATCCGGTACGCAGTATTTT.

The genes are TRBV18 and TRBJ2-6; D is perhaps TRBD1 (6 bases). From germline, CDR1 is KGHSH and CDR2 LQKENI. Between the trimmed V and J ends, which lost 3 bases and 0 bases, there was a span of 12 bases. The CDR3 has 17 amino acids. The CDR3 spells CASSPWTATSGANVLTF. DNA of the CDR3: TGTGCCAGCTCACCCTGGACAGCTACCTCTGGGGCCAACGTCCTGACTTTC.

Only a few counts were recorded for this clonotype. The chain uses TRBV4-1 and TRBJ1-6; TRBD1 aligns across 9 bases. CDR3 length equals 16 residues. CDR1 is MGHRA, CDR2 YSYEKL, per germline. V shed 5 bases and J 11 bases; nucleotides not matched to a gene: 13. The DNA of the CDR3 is TGCGCCAGCAGCGCACCCGCGAGGACAGGGGCCGCACCCCTCCACTTT. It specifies CASSAPARTGAAPLHF.

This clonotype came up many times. The CDR3 is CASSLEGGPYEQYF. CDR3 sequence (DNA): TGTGCCAGCAGCTTAGAGGGGGGCCCCTACGAGCAGTACTTC. The chain combines TRBV7-2 with TRBJ2-7; D possibly matches TRBD1 or TRBD2 (6 bases each). There are 14 residues in the CDR3. CDR1 SGHTA and CDR2 FQGNSA come from the germline V gene. The V gene lost 1 base and the J gene lost 2 bases, with 9 bases spanning the gap.

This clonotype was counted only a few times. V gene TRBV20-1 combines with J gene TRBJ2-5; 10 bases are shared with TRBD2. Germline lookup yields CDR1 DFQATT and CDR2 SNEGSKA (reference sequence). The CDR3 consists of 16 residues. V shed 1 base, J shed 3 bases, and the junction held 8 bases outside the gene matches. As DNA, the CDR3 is TGCAGTGCTAGAGTCGGTAGCGGGGGGTTCAAAGAGACCCAGTACTTC. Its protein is CSARVGSGGFKETQYF.

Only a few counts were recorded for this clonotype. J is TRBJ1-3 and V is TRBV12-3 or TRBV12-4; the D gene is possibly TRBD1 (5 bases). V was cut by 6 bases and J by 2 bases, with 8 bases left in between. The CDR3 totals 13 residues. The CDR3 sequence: CASRRDPGNTIYF. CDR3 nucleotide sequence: TGTGCCAGCAGAAGGGACCCTGGAAACACCATATATTTT.

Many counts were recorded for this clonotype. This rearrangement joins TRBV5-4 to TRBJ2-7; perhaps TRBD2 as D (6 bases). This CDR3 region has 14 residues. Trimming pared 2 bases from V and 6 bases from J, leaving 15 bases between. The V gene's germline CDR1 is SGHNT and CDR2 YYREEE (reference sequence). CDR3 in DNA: TGTGCCAGCAGCTTTCGGCGGGACCGGGGCGAGCAGTACTTC. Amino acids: CASSFRRDRGEQYF. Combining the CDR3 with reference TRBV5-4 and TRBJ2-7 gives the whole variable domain ETGVTQSPTHLIKTRGQQVTLRCSSQSGHNTVSWYQQALGQGPQFIFQYYREEENGRGNFPPRFSGLQFPNYSSELNVNALELDDSALYLCASSFRRDRGEQYFGPGTRLTVT.

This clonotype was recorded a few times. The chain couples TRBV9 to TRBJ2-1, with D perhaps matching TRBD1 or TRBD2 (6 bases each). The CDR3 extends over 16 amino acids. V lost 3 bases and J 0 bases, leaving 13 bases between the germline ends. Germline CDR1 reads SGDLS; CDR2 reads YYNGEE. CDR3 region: CASSAGGPSSYNEQFF. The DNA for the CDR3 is TGTGCCAGCAGCGCCGGGGGCCCGAGCTCCTACAATGAGCAGTTCTTC.

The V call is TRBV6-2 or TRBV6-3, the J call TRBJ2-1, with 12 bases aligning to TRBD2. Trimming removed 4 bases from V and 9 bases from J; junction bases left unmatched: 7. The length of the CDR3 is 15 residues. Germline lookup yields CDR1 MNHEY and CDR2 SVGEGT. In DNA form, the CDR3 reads TGTGCCAGCAGTTCTAGCGGGGGGGCCGGTTCTGAGCAGTTCTTC. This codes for CASSSSGGAGSEQFF.

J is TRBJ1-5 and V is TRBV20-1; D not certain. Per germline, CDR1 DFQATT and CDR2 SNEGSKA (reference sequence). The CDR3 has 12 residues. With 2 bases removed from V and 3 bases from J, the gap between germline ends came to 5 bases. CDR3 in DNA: TGCAGTGCTAGACAGGACAATCAGCCCCAGCATTTT. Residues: CSARQDNQPQHF.

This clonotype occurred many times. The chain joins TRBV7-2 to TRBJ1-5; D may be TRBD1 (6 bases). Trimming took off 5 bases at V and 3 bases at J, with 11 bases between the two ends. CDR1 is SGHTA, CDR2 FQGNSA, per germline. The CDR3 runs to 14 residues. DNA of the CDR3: TGTGCCAGCAGCGCAGGACAGCCCAATCAGCCCCAGCATTTT. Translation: CASSAGQPNQPQHF.

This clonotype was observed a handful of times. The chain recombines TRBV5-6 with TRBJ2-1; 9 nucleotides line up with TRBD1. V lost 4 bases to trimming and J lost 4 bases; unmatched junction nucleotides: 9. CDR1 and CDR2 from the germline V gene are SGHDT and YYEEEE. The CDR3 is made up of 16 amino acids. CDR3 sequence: CASSVDRGEIYNEQFF. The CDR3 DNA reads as TGTGCCAGCAGCGTGGACAGGGGCGAGATATACAATGAGCAGTTCTTC. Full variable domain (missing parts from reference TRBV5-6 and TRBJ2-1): DAGVTQSPTHLIKTRGQQVTLRCSPKSGHDTVSWYQQALGQGPQFIFQYYEEEERQRGNFPDRFSGHQFPNYSSELNVNALLLGDSALYLCASSVDRGEIYNEQFFGPGTRLTVL.

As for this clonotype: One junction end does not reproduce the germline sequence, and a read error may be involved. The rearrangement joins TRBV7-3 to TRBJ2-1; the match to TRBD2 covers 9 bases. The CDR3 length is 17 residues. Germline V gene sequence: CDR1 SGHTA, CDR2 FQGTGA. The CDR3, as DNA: TGTACCAGCAGCCCCGACCCCCTGCTAGCGGGGAAAAATGAGCAGTTCTTC. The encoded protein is CTSSPDPLLAGKNEQFF.

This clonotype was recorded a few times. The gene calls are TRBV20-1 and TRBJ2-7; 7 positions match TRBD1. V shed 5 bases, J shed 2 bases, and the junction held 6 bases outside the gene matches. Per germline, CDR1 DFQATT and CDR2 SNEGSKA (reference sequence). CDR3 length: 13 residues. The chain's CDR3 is CSALGTETYEQYF. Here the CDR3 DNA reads TGCAGTGCTTTGGGGACAGAGACCTACGAGCAGTACTTC.